These 13 T cell receptor beta chains came from one sample sequenced in a study of glioma-infiltrating T cells (dated by TCRdb to the mid-2010s). The run used an Illumina MiSeq. TCR alpha and beta CDR3 regions were amplified with the iRepertoire nested amplicon-rescue multiplex PCR (arm-PCR) platform from RNA. In TCRdb, the public reads were trimmed at Q25 with fastp and aligned with MiXCR, with productive beta chains retained. Each entry merges the rows of one CDR3 protein and shows their most common DNA and genes. Counted in this sample were around 97,000 distinct CDR3 sequences; around 28% of them appeared once. The ten most abundant clones make up 40% to 45% of the sample. The sample was glioma tissue, nonneoplastic brain tissue, or PBMCs (not recorded which). The source of these receptors is a human donor with low-grade glioma or glioblastoma, undergoing nonglioma brain surgery, or in good health (not recorded which).

This clonotype has a handful of counts. The V and J genes are TRBV7-9 and TRBJ2-1, with 7 bases identical to TRBD2. CDR1 SEHNR and CDR2 FQNEAQ come from the germline V gene (reference sequence). Unmatched junction bases numbered 7, after V lost 8 bases and J lost 6 bases. The CDR3 has 13 residues. CDR3 in amino acids: CASVISGGNEQFF. CDR3 DNA sequence: TGTGCCAGCGTGATTTCGGGAGGCAATGAGCAGTTCTTC.

The CDR3 DNA is TGCAGCCCCTGTCTAAGGGTCGGCGAGCAGTACTTC. Amino acid sequence: CSPCLRVGEQYF. This chain links TRBV29-1 with TRBJ2-7; D is undetermined. The germline CDR1 and CDR2 sequences are SQVTM and ANQGSEA. The CDR3 is made up of 12 amino acids. V lost 8 bases and J 6 bases, leaving 17 bases between the germline ends.

About this clonotype: Possible read error: a much larger clone is one base away. The chain combines TRBV7-8 with TRBJ2-3, with 8 bases fitting TRBD2. The CDR3 extends over 15 amino acids. Germline V lookup: CDR1 SGHVS, CDR2 FQNEAQ. The CDR3 is CASSFPGGPADTRYF. CDR3 nucleotide sequence: TGTGCCAGCAGCTTTCCGGGGGGGCCCGCGGATACGCGGTATTTT.

This clonotype was recorded at least ten times. The chain recombines TRBV20-1 with TRBJ2-3, with 11 bases that match TRBD2. The CDR3 is 17 amino acids. Germline V gives CDR1 DFQATT, CDR2 SNEGSKA (reference sequence). J was trimmed by 2 bases and V by 5 bases; bases with no gene match: 12. The CDR3 bases are TGCAGTGCTCACGAACCGGGACTAGCGGCTTTCACAGATACGCAGTATTTT. It codes for CSAHEPGLAAFTDTQYF.

Ten or more counts support this clonotype. V gene TRBV2 combines with J gene TRBJ1-4, with unresolved D. Germline CDR1 SNHLY, CDR2 FYNNEI. The CDR3 is 16 residues long. Deletions cut 5 bases from V and 0 bases from J, with 13 bases between. In DNA form, the CDR3 reads TGTGCCAGCAGTCTCGAGAGAACTGCAACTAATGAAAAACTGTTTTTT. Amino acid sequence: CASSLERTATNEKLFF.

The table lists this clonotype with a few counts. The V gene is TRBV12-3 or TRBV12-4, the J gene TRBJ2-2, with D unresolved. V dropped 2 bases and J dropped 4 bases, with 8 bases sitting between them. The CDR3 has 14 amino acids. The chain's CDR3 is CASSLMGFTGELFF. The CDR3 region has the DNA TGTGCCAGCAGTTTAATGGGGTTCACCGGGGAGCTGTTTTTT.

At least ten counts were recorded for this clonotype. V is TRBV7-2 and J is TRBJ2-5; D assignment may be TRBD1 or TRBD2 (5 bases each). CDR1 is SGHTA and CDR2 is FQGNSA in the germline V gene. The V end was cut by 2 bases, the J end by 8 bases, with 18 bases between. The CDR3 extends over 15 amino acids. The CDR3 protein is CASSLKRTGAETQYF. The CDR3, as DNA: TGTGCCAGCAGCTTAAAGAGGACTGGGGCGGAAACCCAGTACTTC.

This clonotype has a count of ten or more. The V and J genes are TRBV24-1 and TRBJ2-3, with TRBD1 as a possible D gene (5 bases). The germline V gene encodes CDR1 KGHDR and CDR2 SFDVKD. The V gene lost 3 bases and the J gene lost 1 base, with 7 bases spanning the gap. The CDR3 has 14 residues. The CDR3 sequence: CATSDTGRTDTQYF. Written as DNA, the CDR3 is TGTGCCACCAGTGATACAGGACGCACAGATACGCAGTATTTT.

In regard to this clonotype: Since a much larger clone is just one base distant, this may be a read error. The chain joins TRBV2 to TRBJ1-1, with D maybe TRBD1 (6 bases). Germline lookup yields CDR1 SNHLY and CDR2 FYNNEI. This CDR3 is 13 amino acids long. CDR3 DNA sequence: TGTGCCAGCACCGTAGGGCGGGACACTGAAGCTCTCTTT. It yields the protein CASTVGRDTEALF.

This clonotype was picked up a small number of times. The CDR3 DNA follows: TGTGCCAGCAGTTTTTATCGAAACACCATATATTTT. It codes for CASSFYRNTIYF. The chain recombines TRBV12-3 or TRBV12-4 with TRBJ1-3; D remains ambiguous. Trimming left V 3 bases short and J 5 bases short, with 5 bases between. This CDR3 contains 12 residues.

At least ten counts were recorded for this clonotype. In DNA form, the CDR3 reads TGTGCCACCAGCTCCAGGGGGGACTATGGCTACACCTTC. This encodes CATSSRGDYGYTF. The chain has TRBV15 and TRBJ1-2; 7 bases match TRBD1. Germline loops: CDR1 LNHNV, CDR2 YYDKDF (reference sequence). The length of the CDR3 is 13 residues. The V gene end was trimmed by 5 bases and the J gene end by 3 bases; junction bases not matched to a gene: 3.

The CDR3 DNA reads TGTGCCAGCAGTTTAGTTACTTATTGGTCCTACAATGAGCAGTTCTTC. Protein: CASSLVTYWSYNEQFF. J is TRBJ2-1 and V is TRBV12-3 or TRBV12-4, with D hard to call. With 1 base removed from V and 1 base from J, the gap between germline ends came to 11 bases. The CDR3 runs 16 residues.

CDR3 protein: CASSSTLRGHGGGYTF. The CDR3 DNA reads TGTGCCAGCAGTTCTACCCTTAGGGGTCACGGGGGGGGCTACACCTTC. The V and J genes are TRBV28 and TRBJ1-2, with TRBD1 as a possible D gene (5 bases). CDR1 MDHEN and CDR2 SYDVKM come from the germline V gene. V gave up 4 bases and J gave up 8 bases, with 23 bases separating them. The CDR3 spans 16 residues.